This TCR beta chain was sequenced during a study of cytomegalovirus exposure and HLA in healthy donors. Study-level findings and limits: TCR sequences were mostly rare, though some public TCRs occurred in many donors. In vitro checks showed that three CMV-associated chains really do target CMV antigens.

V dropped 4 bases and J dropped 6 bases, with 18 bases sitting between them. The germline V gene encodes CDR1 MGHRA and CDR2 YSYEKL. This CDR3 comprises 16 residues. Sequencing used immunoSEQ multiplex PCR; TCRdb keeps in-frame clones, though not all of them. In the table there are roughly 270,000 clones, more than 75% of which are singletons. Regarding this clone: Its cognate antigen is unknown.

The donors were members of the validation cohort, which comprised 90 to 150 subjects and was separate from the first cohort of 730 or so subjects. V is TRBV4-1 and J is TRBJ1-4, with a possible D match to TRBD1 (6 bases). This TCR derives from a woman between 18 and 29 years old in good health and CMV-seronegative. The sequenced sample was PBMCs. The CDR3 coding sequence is TGCGCCAGCAGCCCGATATCCCGGGACACTTATGAAAAACTGTTTTTT. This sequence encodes CASSPISRDTYEKLFF.